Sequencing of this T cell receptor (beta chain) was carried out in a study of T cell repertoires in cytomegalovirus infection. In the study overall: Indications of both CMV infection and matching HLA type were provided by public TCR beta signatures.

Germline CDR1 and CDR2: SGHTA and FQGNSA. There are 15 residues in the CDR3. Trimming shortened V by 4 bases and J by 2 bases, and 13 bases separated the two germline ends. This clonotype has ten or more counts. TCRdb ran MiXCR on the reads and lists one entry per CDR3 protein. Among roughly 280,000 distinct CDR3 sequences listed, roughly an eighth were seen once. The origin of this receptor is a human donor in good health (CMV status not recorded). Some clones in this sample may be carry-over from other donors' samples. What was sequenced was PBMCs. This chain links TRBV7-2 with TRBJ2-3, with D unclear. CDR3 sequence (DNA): TGTGCCAGCAGCTCGAAGGGAAGGGACACAGATACGCAGTATTTT. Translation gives CASSSKGRDTDTQYF.